These 30 T cell receptor beta chains were all obtained from the same sample, sequenced in a study of graft-versus-host responses after intestinal transplantation. The table came from immunoSEQ multiplex PCR; TCRdb's copy has only in-frame clones and leaves some out. The repertoire holds about 94,000 clones, with 91% as singletons. Antigen specificity for these receptors is unknown. The sequences come from unstimulated CD8+ T cells sorted from spleen or lymph node cells, collected before intestinal transplant. The receptors shown here come from a human donor who received an intestinal transplant.

In DNA form, the CDR3 reads TGTGCCAGCAGCTTTGACAGGGCCTATGGCTACACCTTC. Amino acid sequence: CASSFDRAYGYTF. The V call is TRBV7-2, the J call TRBJ1-2, with TRBD1 matching over 7 bases. V trimming: 3 bases; J trimming: 4 bases; junction bases outside the gene matches: 2. This CDR3 contains 13 residues. Germline V gives CDR1 SGHTA, CDR2 FQGNSA.

The chain links TRBV9 to TRBJ1-1; possible D gene TRBD1, 6 bases. Germline-derived CDR1 and CDR2 are SGDLS and YYNGEE. Deletions cut 3 bases from V and 1 base from J, with 25 bases between. CDR3 length: 19 amino acids. Here the CDR3 reads CASSATWEWPGEGNTEAFF. The CDR3 nucleotides are TGTGCCAGCAGCGCTACGTGGGAGTGGCCAGGGGAAGGGAACACTGAAGCTTTCTTT.

This rearrangement joins TRBV7-2 to TRBJ2-7; TRBD1 aligns across 10 bases. This CDR3 comprises 17 residues. J lost 2 bases, V lost 0 bases, and 7 bases had no gene match. CDR1 and CDR2 (germline): SGHTA, FQGNSA. CDR3 loop: CASSLAPTGTGAYEQYF. As DNA, the CDR3 is TGTGCCAGCAGCTTAGCGCCGACCGGGACAGGGGCCTACGAGCAGTACTTC.

The J gene is TRBJ2-7, the V gene TRBV27, with TRBD1 matching over 8 bases. In germline, CDR1 is MNHEY, CDR2 SMNVEV (reference sequence). J was trimmed by 5 bases and V by 8 bases; bases with no gene match: 5. There are 12 residues in the CDR3. The CDR3 is CASGDRSDEQYF. The CDR3 nucleotides are TGTGCCAGCGGGGACAGGTCGGACGAGCAGTACTTC.

Written as DNA, the CDR3 is TGCAGCGTTGGGGGACAGATTACTGGCTACACCTTC. It encodes CSVGGQITGYTF. This chain uses TRBV29-1 with TRBJ1-2, with TRBD1 matching over 7 bases. The CDR3 length is 12 residues. Losses at the gene ends were 4 bases for V and 7 bases for J; bases not matched to a gene: 6. Germline V gene lookup returns CDR1 SQVTM and CDR2 ANQGSEA.

The chain uses TRBV10-2 and TRBJ2-7; possible D gene TRBD1, 6 bases. Germline V gene lookup returns CDR1 WSHSY and CDR2 SAAADI. V was trimmed by 7 bases and J by 2 bases, leaving 6 bases between them. The CDR3 extends over 11 amino acids. The CDR3 reads CASTGAYEQYF. In nucleotides, the CDR3 is TGCGCCAGCACAGGGGCCTACGAGCAGTACTTC.

This chain uses TRBV7-9 with TRBJ2-3, with 7 bases aligning to TRBD1. In germline, CDR1 is SEHNR, CDR2 FQNEAQ (reference sequence). This CDR3 has 16 amino acids. V dropped 3 bases and J dropped 1; count of bases not matched to a gene: 7. Here the CDR3 DNA reads TGTGCCAGCAGCTTTAATCAGGGGGAGCGCACAGATACGCAGTATTTT. Translation gives CASSFNQGERTDTQYF.

This chain links TRBV2 with TRBJ2-3, with D possibly matching TRBD1 (6 bases). V lost 2 bases and J lost 5, with 14 bases in between. Germline CDR1 SNHLY, CDR2 FYNNEI. CDR3 length: 15 residues. The CDR3 loop is CASSEWGREGDTQYF. CDR3 nucleotide sequence: TGTGCCAGCAGTGAATGGGGGCGAGAAGGAGATACGCAGTATTTT.

The chain couples TRBV7-9 to TRBJ2-2; D is perhaps TRBD1 (6 bases). Germline V gene lookup returns CDR1 SEHNR and CDR2 FQNEAQ (reference sequence). The CDR3 is 17 residues long. The germline V and J ends were trimmed by 3 bases and 4 bases, with 18 bases remaining between them. CDR3 DNA sequence: TGTGCCAGCAGCTTCACCACAGGGCCCTCTCTCACCGGGGAGCTGTTTTTT. It encodes CASSFTTGPSLTGELFF.

The CDR3 region has the DNA TGTGCCAGCAGCCTCAACAGGGTACTTGGCTACACCTTC. Amino acids: CASSLNRVLGYTF. This rearrangement joins TRBV2 to TRBJ1-2, with a weak D call TRBD1 (6 bases). The V end was cut by 6 bases, the J end by 7 bases, with 15 bases between. Germline lookup yields CDR1 SNHLY and CDR2 FYNNEI. CDR3 size: 13 residues.

The chain employs TRBV6-5 and TRBJ1-6; the match to TRBD1 covers 8 bases. Germline assignment: CDR1 MNHEY and CDR2 SVGAGI. This CDR3 comprises 15 residues. The V segment lost 2 bases and the J segment 6 bases; nucleotides outside the gene matches: 3. The CDR3 sequence: CASSYGTGLNSPLHF. The CDR3 DNA reads TGTGCCAGCAGTTACGGGACAGGACTTAATTCACCCCTCCACTTT.

This sequence joins TRBV6-5 and TRBJ2-1; D perhaps matches TRBD1 (6 bases). Germline V gene data show CDR1 as MNHEY and CDR2 as SVGAGI. V lost 5 bases, J lost 6 bases, and 14 bases lay in between. The CDR3 loop spans 14 amino acids. CDR3 region: CASSTGRGGNEQFF. DNA for the CDR3: TGTGCCAGCAGTACCGGACGAGGGGGCAATGAGCAGTTCTTC.

The chain couples TRBV2 to TRBJ2-1; D not resolved. V shed 2 bases and J shed 7 bases, with 9 bases lying between them. The CDR3 is 13 amino acids. The germline V gene has CDR1 SNHLY and CDR2 FYNNEI. Here the CDR3 DNA reads TGTGCCAGCAGTGAAATGCCGAGGAATGAGCAGTTCTTC. Protein: CASSEMPRNEQFF.

The chain employs TRBV6-5 and TRBJ2-1; 7 bases match TRBD1. In germline, CDR1 is MNHEY, CDR2 SVGAGI. The CDR3 covers 15 residues. Losses at the gene ends were 5 bases for V and 3 bases for J; bases not matched to a gene: 7. The CDR3 here is CASSPRRDSYNEQFF. Written as DNA, the CDR3 is TGTGCCAGCAGTCCCCGCCGGGACAGCTACAATGAGCAGTTCTTC.

V is TRBV28 and J is TRBJ1-2; perhaps TRBD1 as D (6 bases). Germline loops: CDR1 MDHEN, CDR2 SYDVKM. The V and J ends lost 6 bases and 2 bases respectively, with 13 bases between them. The CDR3 extends over 14 amino acids. DNA for the CDR3: TGTGCCAGCAGCCCAACAGGGTCGAACTATGGCTACACCTTC. Protein sequence: CASSPTGSNYGYTF.

About this clone itself: The same CDR3 is also encoded by other DNA sequences in this sample. V and J are TRBV7-9 and TRBJ1-2; 8 nucleotides match TRBD1. Per the germline V gene, CDR1 is SEHNR and CDR2 is FQNEAQ (reference sequence). Trimming removed 5 bases from V and 11 bases from J; junction bases left unmatched: 7. The CDR3 is 12 residues long. CDR3 region: CASSMTGEGYTF. CDR3 nucleotides: TGTGCCAGCAGCATGACAGGGGAGGGTTACACCTTC.

This clone was counted a few times. This sequence joins TRBV4-1 and TRBJ1-2; TRBD1 matches at 7 bases. Germline V gene lookup returns CDR1 MGHRA and CDR2 YSYEKL. The trim removed 4 bases at V and 3 bases at J, leaving 5 bases unmatched. The CDR3 spans 14 residues. In nucleotides, the CDR3 is TGCGCCAGCAGCCCGAACAGGGGAGACTATGGCTACACCTTC. This translates into CASSPNRGDYGYTF.

The sample holds one count of this clone. The rearrangement joins TRBV27 to TRBJ2-1; TRBD2 aligns across 7 bases. The CDR3 covers 15 residues. Unmatched junction bases numbered 8, after V lost 3 bases and J lost 6 bases. Germline V CDR1 and CDR2: MNHEY, SMNVEV (reference sequence). The CDR3 here is CASSLTSGTSNEQFF. In nucleotides, the CDR3 is TGTGCCAGCAGTTTGACCAGCGGGACTTCCAATGAGCAGTTCTTC.

V usage is TRBV19 and J usage is TRBJ2-7; tentatively, D is TRBD2 (6 bases). The CDR3 length is 13 residues. The germline V gene has CDR1 LNHDA and CDR2 SQIVND (reference sequence). The V end was cut by 9 bases, the J end by 3 bases, with 15 bases between. CDR3 in DNA: TGTGCCAGCTCTAACTTGGGAGGCTACGAGCAGTACTTC. Translated: CASSNLGGYEQYF.

The chain joins TRBV25-1 to TRBJ2-3, with no clear D. The CDR3 is 13 amino acids. Germline V gene lookup returns CDR1 MGHDK and CDR2 SYGVNS. V shed 5 bases and J shed 0 bases, with 6 bases lying between them. The CDR3, as DNA: TGTGCCAGCAGTTCTACTAGCACAGATACGCAGTATTTT. Amino acids: CASSSTSTDTQYF.

The chain joins TRBV7-9 to TRBJ1-2; D is uncertain. This CDR3 is 13 amino acids long. The V end lost 0 bases, the J end lost 2 bases, and 4 bases lay between the germline ends. The germline V gene encodes CDR1 SEHNR and CDR2 FQNEAQ (reference sequence). CDR3 DNA: TGTGCCAGCAGCTTAGCAGCCAACTATGGCTACACCTTC. It encodes CASSLAANYGYTF.

The chain couples TRBV30 to TRBJ2-7; TRBD1 matches at 9 bases. The CDR3 has 14 amino acids. Germline trimming cut 3 bases from V and 3 bases from J; bases unmatched to any gene: 6. Germline loops: CDR1 GTSNPN, CDR2 SVGIG (reference sequence). CDR3 coding DNA: TGTGCCTGGAGCGCAGGACAGGGGTTCTACGAGCAGTACTTC. It specifies CAWSAGQGFYEQYF.

The chain recombines TRBV18 with TRBJ2-1; TRBD2 agrees at 8 bases. With 3 bases clipped from V and 4 bases from J, the junction kept 14 bases outside the gene matches. Germline V gene lookup returns CDR1 KGHSH and CDR2 LQKENI. The CDR3 sequence is 18 residues long. In nucleotides, the CDR3 is TGTGCCAGCTCACCCCGGATAACTAGCGGAGTACCTTACAATGAGCAGTTCTTC. Translating gives CASSPRITSGVPYNEQFF.

This clone has only one observation. The CDR3 DNA reads as TGTGCCAGCAGCCGACAGGCCCCTGAAGCTTTCTTT. It codes for CASSRQAPEAFF. The gene calls are TRBV7-2 and TRBJ1-1, with D tentatively TRBD1 (6 bases). Germline V CDR1 and CDR2: SGHTA, FQGNSA. This CDR3 is 12 amino acids long. Trimming took off 5 bases at V and 6 bases at J, with 10 bases between the two ends.

The chain uses TRBV7-2 and TRBJ2-3; D gene unclear. V was pared by 2 bases and J by 0 bases, with 9 bases between. CDR1 and CDR2 (germline): SGHTA, FQGNSA. CDR3 length equals 15 residues. The CDR3 sequence is CASSLIHPSTDTQYF. The CDR3 DNA reads as TGTGCCAGCAGCTTAATACACCCTAGCACAGATACGCAGTATTTT.

The table lists this clone with a count of one. The chain uses TRBV11-2 and TRBJ2-7; 12 bases map to TRBD2. Trimming at V came to 8 bases and at J to 4 bases, leaving 9 bases not matched to a gene. Germline assignment: CDR1 SGHAT and CDR2 FQNNGV. This CDR3 spans 15 amino acids. As DNA, the CDR3 is TGTGCCAGCGGTCCTAGCGGGAGGGCAGTGTACGAGCAGTACTTC. The encoded protein is CASGPSGRAVYEQYF.

The V call is TRBV7-9, the J call TRBJ2-5, with TRBD1 as a possible D gene (6 bases). Trimming removed 5 bases from V and 2 bases from J, with 9 bases in between. This CDR3 comprises 13 residues. Germline assignment: CDR1 SEHNR and CDR2 FQNEAQ (reference sequence). This CDR3 reads CASSPGQQETQYF. CDR3 bases: TGTGCCAGCAGCCCTGGACAGCAAGAGACCCAGTACTTC.

The CDR3 sequence is CASSLGQGNYEQYF. The CDR3 nucleotides read TGTGCCAGCAGCTTGGGTCAGGGGAACTACGAGCAGTACTTC. The chain uses TRBV5-4 and TRBJ2-7; D is possibly TRBD1 (6 bases). CDR3 size: 14 residues. CDR1 and CDR2 from the germline V gene are SGHNT and YYREEE (reference sequence). V was pared by 0 bases and J by 3 bases, with 10 bases between.

CDR3 bases: TGTGCCAGCAGCCCGGGGGGTTCGGGTCACAATGAGCAGTTCTTC. It translates to CASSPGGSGHNEQFF. The chain joins TRBV6-5 to TRBJ2-1; 7 positions match TRBD2. With 6 bases clipped from V and 5 bases from J, the junction kept 10 bases outside the gene matches. The CDR3 runs to 15 residues. Germline-derived CDR1 and CDR2 are MNHEY and SVGAGI.

The rearrangement uses TRBV6-5 and TRBJ2-3; D unresolved. V lost 2 bases to trimming and J lost 6 bases, with 12 bases between them. CDR1 and CDR2 (germline): MNHEY, SVGAGI. CDR3 length: 14 residues. The CDR3 protein is CASSYRRRADTQYF. CDR3 DNA sequence: TGTGCCAGCAGTTACCGACGTCGAGCGGATACGCAGTATTTT.